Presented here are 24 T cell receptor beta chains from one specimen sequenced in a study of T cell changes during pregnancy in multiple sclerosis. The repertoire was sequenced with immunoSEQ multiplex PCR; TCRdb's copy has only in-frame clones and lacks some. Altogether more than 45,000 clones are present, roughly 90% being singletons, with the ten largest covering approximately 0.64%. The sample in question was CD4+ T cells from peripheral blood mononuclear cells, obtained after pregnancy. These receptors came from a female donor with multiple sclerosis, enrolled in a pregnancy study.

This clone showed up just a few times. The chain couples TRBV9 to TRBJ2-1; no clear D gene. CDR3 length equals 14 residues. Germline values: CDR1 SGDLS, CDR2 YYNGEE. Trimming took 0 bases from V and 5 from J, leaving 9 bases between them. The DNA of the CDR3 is TGTGCCAGCAGCGTAGAGGTAGGAGACAATGAGCAGTTCTTC. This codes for CASSVEVGDNEQFF.

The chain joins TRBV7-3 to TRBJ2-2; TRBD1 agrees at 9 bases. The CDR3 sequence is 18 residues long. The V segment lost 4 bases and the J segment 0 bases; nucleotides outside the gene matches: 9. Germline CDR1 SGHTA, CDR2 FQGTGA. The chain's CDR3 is CASSSPGQGSPNTGELFF. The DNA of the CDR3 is TGTGCCAGCAGCTCGCCGGGACAGGGAAGCCCGAACACCGGGGAGCTGTTTTTT.

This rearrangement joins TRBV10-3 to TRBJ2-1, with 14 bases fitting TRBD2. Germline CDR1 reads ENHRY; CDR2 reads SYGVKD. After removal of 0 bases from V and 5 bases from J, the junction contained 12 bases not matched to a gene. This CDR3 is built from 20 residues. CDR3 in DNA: TGTGCCATCAGTGAGTCGAGGGGACTAGCGGGGGCTACGAATAACAATGAGCAGTTCTTC. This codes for CAISESRGLAGATNNNEQFF.

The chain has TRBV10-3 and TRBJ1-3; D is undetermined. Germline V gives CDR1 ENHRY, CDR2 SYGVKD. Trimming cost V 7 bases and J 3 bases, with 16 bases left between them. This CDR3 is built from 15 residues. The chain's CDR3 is CAITLLSASGNTIYF. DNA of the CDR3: TGTGCCATCACCCTATTGTCCGCAAGTGGAAACACCATATATTTT.

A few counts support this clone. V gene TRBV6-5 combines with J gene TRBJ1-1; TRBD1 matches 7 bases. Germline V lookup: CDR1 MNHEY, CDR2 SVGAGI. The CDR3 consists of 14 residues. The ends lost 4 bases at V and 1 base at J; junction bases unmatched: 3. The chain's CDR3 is CASSSRTGNTEAFF. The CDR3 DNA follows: TGTGCCAGCAGTTCCCGGACAGGGAACACTGAAGCTTTCTTT.

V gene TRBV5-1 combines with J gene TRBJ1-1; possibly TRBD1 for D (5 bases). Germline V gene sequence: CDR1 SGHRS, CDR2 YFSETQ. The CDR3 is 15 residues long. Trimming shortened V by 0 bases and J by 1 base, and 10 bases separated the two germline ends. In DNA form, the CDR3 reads TGCGCCAGCAGCTTGGGGGGGGGTCGGAACACTGAAGCTTTCTTT. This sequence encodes CASSLGGGRNTEAFF.

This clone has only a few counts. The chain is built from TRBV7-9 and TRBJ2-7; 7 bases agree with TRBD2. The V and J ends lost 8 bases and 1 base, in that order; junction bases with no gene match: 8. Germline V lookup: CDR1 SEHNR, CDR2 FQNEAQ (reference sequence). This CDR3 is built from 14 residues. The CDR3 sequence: CASARGGVSYEQYF. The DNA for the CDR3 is TGTGCCAGCGCTAGGGGAGGGGTTTCCTACGAGCAGTACTTC.

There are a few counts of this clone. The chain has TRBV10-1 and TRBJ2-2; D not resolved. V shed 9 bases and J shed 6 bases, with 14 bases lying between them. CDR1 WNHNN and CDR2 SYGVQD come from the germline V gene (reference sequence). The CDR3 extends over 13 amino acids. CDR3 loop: CARRLSNSGELFF. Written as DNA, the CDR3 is TGCGCCAGGAGGCTGAGTAATTCCGGGGAGCTGTTTTTT.

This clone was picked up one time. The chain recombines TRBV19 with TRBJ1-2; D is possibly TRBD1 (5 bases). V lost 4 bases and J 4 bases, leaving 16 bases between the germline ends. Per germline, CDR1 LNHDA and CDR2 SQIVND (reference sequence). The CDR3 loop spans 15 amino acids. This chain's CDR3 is CASSTARGVGYGYTF. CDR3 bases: TGTGCCAGTAGTACCGCACGGGGGGTAGGCTATGGCTACACCTTC.

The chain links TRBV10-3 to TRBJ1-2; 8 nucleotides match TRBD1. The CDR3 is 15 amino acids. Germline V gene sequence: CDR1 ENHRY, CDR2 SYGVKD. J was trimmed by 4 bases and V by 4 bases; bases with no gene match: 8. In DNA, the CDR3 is TGTGCCATCAGTGCAAAGGACAGGGAGACCTATGGCTACACCTTC. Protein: CAISAKDRETYGYTF.

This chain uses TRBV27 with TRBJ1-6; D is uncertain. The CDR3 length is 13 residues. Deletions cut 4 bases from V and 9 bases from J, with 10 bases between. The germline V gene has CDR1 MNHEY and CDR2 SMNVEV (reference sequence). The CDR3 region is CASSYREGSPLHF. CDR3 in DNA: TGTGCCAGCAGTTACCGAGAGGGTTCACCCCTCCACTTT.

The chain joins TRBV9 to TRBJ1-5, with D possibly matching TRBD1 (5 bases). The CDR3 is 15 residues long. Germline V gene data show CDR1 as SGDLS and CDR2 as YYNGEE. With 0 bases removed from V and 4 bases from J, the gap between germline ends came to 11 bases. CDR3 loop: CASSVGHGGNQPQHF. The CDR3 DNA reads TGTGCCAGCAGCGTAGGACATGGGGGGAATCAGCCCCAGCATTTT.

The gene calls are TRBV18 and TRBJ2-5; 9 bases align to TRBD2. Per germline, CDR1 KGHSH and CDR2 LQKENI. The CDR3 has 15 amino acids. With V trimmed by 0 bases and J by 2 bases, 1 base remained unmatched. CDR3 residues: CASSPPLAGQETQYF. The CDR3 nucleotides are TGTGCCAGCTCACCACCCCTAGCGGGGCAAGAGACCCAGTACTTC.

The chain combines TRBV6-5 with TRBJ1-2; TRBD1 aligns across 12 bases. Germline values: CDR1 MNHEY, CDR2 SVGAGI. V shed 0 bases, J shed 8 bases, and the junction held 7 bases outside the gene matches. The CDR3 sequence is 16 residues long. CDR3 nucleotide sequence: TGTGCCAGCAGTTACTCGTGGGGACAGGGGGCGCGGGGCTACACCTTC. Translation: CASSYSWGQGARGYTF.

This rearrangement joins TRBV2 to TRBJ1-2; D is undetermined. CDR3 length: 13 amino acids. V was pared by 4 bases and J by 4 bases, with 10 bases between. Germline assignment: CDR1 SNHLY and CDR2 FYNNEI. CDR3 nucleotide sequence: TGTGCCAGCAGTGCAGGACTTGGCTATGGCTACACCTTC. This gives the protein CASSAGLGYGYTF.

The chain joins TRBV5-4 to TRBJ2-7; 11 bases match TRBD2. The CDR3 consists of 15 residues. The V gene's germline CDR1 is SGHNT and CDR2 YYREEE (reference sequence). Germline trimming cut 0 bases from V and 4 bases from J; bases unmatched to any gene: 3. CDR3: CASSLGGTSGYEQYF. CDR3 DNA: TGTGCCAGCAGCTTGGGAGGGACTAGCGGATACGAGCAGTACTTC. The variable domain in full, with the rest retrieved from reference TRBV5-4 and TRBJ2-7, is ETGVTQSPTHLIKTRGQQVTLRCSSQSGHNTVSWYQQALGQGPQFIFQYYREEENGRGNFPPRFSGLQFPNYSSELNVNALELDDSALYLCASSLGGTSGYEQYFGPGTRLTVT.

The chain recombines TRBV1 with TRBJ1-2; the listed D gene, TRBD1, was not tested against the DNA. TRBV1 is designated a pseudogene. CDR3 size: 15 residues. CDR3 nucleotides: TGCACCAGCAGCCACCCGGACAGGGGTTCCGAGAGCTACACCTTC. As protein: CTSSHPDRGSESYTF.

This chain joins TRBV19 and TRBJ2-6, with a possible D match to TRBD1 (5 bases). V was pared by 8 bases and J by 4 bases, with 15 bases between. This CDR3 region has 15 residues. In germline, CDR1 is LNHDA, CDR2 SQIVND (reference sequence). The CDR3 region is CASGNPRTGANVLTF. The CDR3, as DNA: TGTGCCAGTGGAAATCCGCGGACAGGGGCCAACGTCCTGACTTTC.

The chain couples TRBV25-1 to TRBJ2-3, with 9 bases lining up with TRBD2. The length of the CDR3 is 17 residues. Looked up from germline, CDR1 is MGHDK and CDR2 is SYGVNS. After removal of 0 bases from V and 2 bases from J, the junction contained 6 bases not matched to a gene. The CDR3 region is CASSEYVAGEYTDTQYF. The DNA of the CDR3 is TGTGCCAGCAGTGAATACGTAGCGGGGGAATACACAGATACGCAGTATTTT.

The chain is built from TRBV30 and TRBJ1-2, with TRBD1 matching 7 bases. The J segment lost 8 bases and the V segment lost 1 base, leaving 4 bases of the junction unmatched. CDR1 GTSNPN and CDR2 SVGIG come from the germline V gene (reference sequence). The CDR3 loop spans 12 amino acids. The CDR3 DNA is TGTGCCTGGAGTGGAGGGGGCGGCGGCTACACCTTC. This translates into CAWSGGGGGYTF.

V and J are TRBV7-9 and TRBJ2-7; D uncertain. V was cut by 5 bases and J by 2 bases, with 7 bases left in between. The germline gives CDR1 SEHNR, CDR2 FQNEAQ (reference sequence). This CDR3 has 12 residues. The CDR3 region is CASSPGPYEQYF. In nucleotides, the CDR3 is TGTGCCAGCAGCCCTGGCCCCTACGAGCAGTACTTC.

CDR3 bases: TGTGCCAGCAGCACATCTTGGGGGGTCAACTATGGCTACACCTTC. Translating it yields CASSTSWGVNYGYTF. The genes are TRBV11-1 and TRBJ1-2; D perhaps matches TRBD1 (5 bases). In germline, CDR1 is SGHAT, CDR2 FQDESV (reference sequence). The CDR3 extends over 15 amino acids. Trimming cost V 5 bases and J 2 bases, with 15 bases left between them.

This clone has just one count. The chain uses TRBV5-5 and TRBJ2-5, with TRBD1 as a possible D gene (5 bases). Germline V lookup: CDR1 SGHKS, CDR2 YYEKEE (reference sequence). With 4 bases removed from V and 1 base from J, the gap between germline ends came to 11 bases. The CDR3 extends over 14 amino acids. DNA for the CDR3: TGTGCCAGCAGCCCTAGACAGATCCAAGAGACCCAGTACTTC. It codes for CASSPRQIQETQYF.

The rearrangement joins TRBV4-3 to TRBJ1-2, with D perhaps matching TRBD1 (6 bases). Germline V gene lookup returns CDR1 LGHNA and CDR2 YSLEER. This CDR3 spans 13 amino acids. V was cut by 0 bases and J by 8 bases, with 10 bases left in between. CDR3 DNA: TGCGCCAGCAGCCAAGAGGGGGCGTGGGGCTACACCTTC. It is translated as CASSQEGAWGYTF.